Each of the 29 T cell receptor beta chains below was sequenced from the same sample in a study of blood T cells in healthy people across ages. It was with a sample-barcoded 5' primer and a J-beta primer mix that a second PCR of about 6 to 11 cycles was run. Each CDR3 protein gets one entry after TCRdb re-called the 5' RACE reads with MiXCR. This repertoire shows about 1.1 million distinct CDR3 sequences, around two fifths found once; its top ten account for approximately 14%. Sequenced sample: blood. The receptors derive from a man aged 18 to 30 in good health.

Concerning this clonotype: A much larger clone lies a single base off, so this may be a read error. The rearrangement uses TRBV20-1 and TRBJ2-7; D could derive from TRBD1 or TRBD2 (5 bases each). The V end lost 0 bases, the J end lost 9 bases, and 15 bases lay between the germline ends. Germline lookup yields CDR1 DFQATT and CDR2 SNEGSKA (reference sequence). The CDR3 extends over 13 amino acids. The CDR3 DNA reads TGCAGTGCTAGAGATCGGGACCTGAATGTGCAGTACTTC. This gives the protein CSARDRDLNVQYF.

This clonotype was observed a few times. V gene TRBV29-1 combines with J gene TRBJ1-4, with D tentatively TRBD1 (5 bases). This CDR3 has 13 amino acids. Trimming removed 4 bases from V and 8 bases from J, with 14 bases in between. Per germline, CDR1 SQVTM and CDR2 ANQGSEA. The CDR3 sequence is CSVGGQGNEKLFF. The CDR3 DNA is TGCAGCGTTGGCGGGCAGGGAAACGAAAAACTGTTTTTT.

In the case of this clonotype: The conserved phenylalanine or tryptophan is not found at the CDR3 terminus, so this likely reflects a read error. The rearrangement uses TRBV12-3 or TRBV12-4 and TRBJ2-1; 9 positions agree with TRBD2. The CDR3 sequence is 16 residues long. Trimming removed 5 bases from V and 4 bases from J; junction bases left unmatched: 9. This CDR3 is CASSISSGETYNEQFL. CDR3 sequence (DNA): TGTGCCAGCAGTATTTCTAGCGGGGAGACGTACAATGAGCAGTTCTTA.

This chain uses TRBV4-1 with TRBJ2-3, with 9 positions matching TRBD2. The V segment lost 4 bases and the J segment 6 bases; nucleotides outside the gene matches: 11. Germline V gene sequence: CDR1 MGHRA, CDR2 YSYEKL. The CDR3 contains 16 residues. The CDR3 loop reads CASSPPRRGGDDTQYF. CDR3 in DNA: TGCGCCAGCAGCCCCCCCCGGCGGGGGGGCGATGATACGCAGTATTTT.

The chain uses TRBV28 and TRBJ2-1; TRBD2 matches at 12 bases. V was clipped by 5 bases and J by 8 bases; unmatched bases: 7. This CDR3 comprises 15 residues. The germline CDR1 and CDR2 sequences are MDHEN and SYDVKM. The CDR3 DNA follows: TGTGCCAGCAGTCCTCCTAGCGGGGGGGCCTATGAGCAGTTCTTC. This encodes CASSPPSGGAYEQFF.

The chain combines TRBV5-6 with TRBJ1-2; TRBD1 is a possible D gene (6 bases). Germline V lookup: CDR1 SGHDT, CDR2 YYEEEE. V lost 6 bases and J 3 bases, leaving 15 bases between the germline ends. This CDR3 has 14 residues. This chain's CDR3 is CASNRGQSHYGYTF. CDR3 nucleotide sequence: TGTGCCAGCAACCGCGGACAGTCTCACTATGGCTACACCTTC.

This clonotype occurred a few times. The rearrangement links TRBV6-5 to TRBJ2-1; no clear D. CDR3 length: 18 amino acids. CDR1 and CDR2 (germline): MNHEY, SVGAGI. The V end lost 2 bases, the J end lost 0 bases, and 17 bases lay between the germline ends. The CDR3 DNA sequence: TGTGCCAGCAGTTACATTGGATGGGTCCCTATCTCCTACAATGAGCAGTTCTTC. Protein: CASSYIGWVPISYNEQFF.

Only a few counts were recorded for this clonotype. The chain uses TRBV6-5 and TRBJ1-2; D gene ambiguous. V lost 2 bases, J lost 3 bases, and 16 bases lay in between. Germline loops: CDR1 MNHEY, CDR2 SVGAGI. The CDR3 is 16 residues long. This CDR3 reads CASSYVARSDHYGYTF. CDR3 bases: TGTGCCAGCAGTTACGTCGCCAGGAGCGACCACTATGGCTACACCTTC.

In this sample, this clonotype turned up a few times. This chain uses TRBV6-4 with TRBJ2-7; 7 bases line up with TRBD1. The CDR3 extends over 16 amino acids. The ends lost 5 bases at V and 2 bases at J; junction bases unmatched: 12. Germline values: CDR1 MRHNA, CDR2 SNTAGT. In nucleotides, the CDR3 is TGTGCCAGCAGTTCCGGGACAGAAGTCACTACCTACGAGCAGTACTTC. Translating gives CASSSGTEVTTYEQYF.

The sample holds one count of this clonotype. The gene calls are TRBV20-1 and TRBJ2-3, with TRBD2 matching over 12 bases. The CDR3 has 16 residues. The V and J ends lost 3 bases and 2 bases, in that order; junction bases with no gene match: 6. Germline V gene sequence: CDR1 DFQATT, CDR2 SNEGSKA (reference sequence). The CDR3 region is CSASVPSGGVTDTQYF. The CDR3 DNA follows: TGCAGTGCTAGTGTTCCTAGCGGGGGGGTCACAGATACGCAGTATTTT.

This clonotype was detected ten times or more. The rearrangement links TRBV12-3 or TRBV12-4 to TRBJ1-2; 8 bases fit TRBD1. CDR3 size: 14 residues. V shed 5 bases, J shed 2 bases, and the junction held 4 bases outside the gene matches. CDR3 loop: CASSPQGANYGYTF. The CDR3 region has the DNA TGTGCCAGCAGTCCTCAGGGGGCCAACTATGGCTACACCTTC.

The chain has TRBV20-1 and TRBJ1-2, with 7 bases lining up with TRBD1. This CDR3 is built from 19 residues. V lost 3 bases, J lost 4 bases, and 23 bases stayed unmatched. Germline loops: CDR1 DFQATT, CDR2 SNEGSKA (reference sequence). CDR3 nucleotides: TGCAGTGCTAGGGAATACAGGGGAATGATTGTAGCTAACGGCTATGGCTACACCTTC. Translating it yields CSAREYRGMIVANGYGYTF.

This clonotype showed up many times. The chain carries TRBV14 and TRBJ1-6; no clear D. There are 14 residues in the CDR3. With 0 bases removed from V and 5 bases from J, the gap between germline ends came to 5 bases. Germline lookup yields CDR1 SGHDN and CDR2 FVKESK. The CDR3 is CASSQDFHNSPLHF. The CDR3 DNA follows: TGTGCCAGCAGCCAAGATTTCCATAATTCACCCCTCCACTTT.

The V and J genes are TRBV7-9 and TRBJ1-5, with a tentative D call TRBD1 (6 bases). The CDR3 runs to 18 residues. Trimming removed 5 bases at V and 1 base at J, with 21 bases between. The germline CDR1 and CDR2 sequences are SEHNR and FQNEAQ (reference sequence). The CDR3 coding sequence is TGTGCCAGCAGCGCGACAGGCTCAACGTTTAGGAGCAATCAGCCCCAGCATTTT. As protein: CASSATGSTFRSNQPQHF.

This clonotype was recorded a few times. The V and J genes are TRBV7-2 and TRBJ2-7, with 7 positions matching TRBD1. Trimming cost V 5 bases and J 0 bases; bases outside gene matches: 10. The length of the CDR3 is 16 residues. The V gene's germline CDR1 is SGHTA and CDR2 FQGNSA. DNA for the CDR3: TGTGCCAGCAGCCGCGCGCCCGGGACAGTCTCCTACGAGCAGTACTTC. Translation: CASSRAPGTVSYEQYF.

The rearrangement joins TRBV10-3 to TRBJ2-1, with D maybe TRBD1 (7 bases). Trimming left V 10 bases short and J 5 bases short, with 15 bases between. Per germline, CDR1 ENHRY and CDR2 SYGVKD. The CDR3 is made up of 13 amino acids. DNA for the CDR3: TGTGCCAGCGGGGACAGATCGAACAATGAGCAGTTCTTC. It translates to CASGDRSNNEQFF.

This clonotype showed up just a few times. This rearrangement joins TRBV3-1 to TRBJ2-5; 8 positions agree with TRBD2. Germline V gene sequence: CDR1 LGHDT, CDR2 YNNKEL (reference sequence). V gave up 4 bases and J gave up 2 bases; unmatched junction bases: 9. The CDR3 sequence is 16 residues long. CDR3 region: CASSPGISGEQETQYF. The DNA for the CDR3 is TGTGCCAGCAGCCCGGGGATTAGCGGGGAGCAAGAGACCCAGTACTTC.

V usage is TRBV2 and J usage is TRBJ2-1; 7 bases are shared with TRBD1. CDR1 is SNHLY and CDR2 is FYNNEI in the germline V gene. Germline trimming cut 4 bases from V and 4 bases from J; bases unmatched to any gene: 7. The CDR3 length is 15 residues. The DNA for the CDR3 is TGTGCCAGCAGTGTCCGTGACAGGGCATACAATGAGCAGTTCTTC. Translation gives CASSVRDRAYNEQFF.

The chain carries TRBV29-1 and TRBJ1-2; possibly TRBD1 for D (6 bases). The CDR3 length is 13 residues. Trimming removed 3 bases from V and 5 bases from J, with 13 bases in between. Per germline, CDR1 SQVTM and CDR2 ANQGSEA. The CDR3 DNA reads as TGCAGCGTTGACCGTCAGGGGAGTTATGGCTACACCTTC. It specifies CSVDRQGSYGYTF.

V gene TRBV7-3 combines with J gene TRBJ2-4; 12 nucleotides align to TRBD1. Germline CDR1 and CDR2: SGHTA and FQGTGA. The V segment lost 3 bases and the J segment 7 bases; nucleotides outside the gene matches: 7. The CDR3 contains 16 residues. The CDR3 loop reads CASSLSGTGGYNIQYF. For the CDR3, the DNA is TGTGCCAGCAGCTTGTCCGGGACAGGGGGCTATAACATTCAGTACTTC.

V is TRBV2 and J is TRBJ1-2; 9 positions agree with TRBD1. The germline gives CDR1 SNHLY, CDR2 FYNNEI. The CDR3 consists of 15 residues. Losses at the gene ends were 3 bases for V and 4 bases for J; bases not matched to a gene: 6. In DNA, the CDR3 is TGTGCCAGCAGTGAGGGACAGGGAAGTCCCTATGGCTACACCTTC. Translation: CASSEGQGSPYGYTF.

This clonotype has just a few counts. The chain employs TRBV28 and TRBJ2-1; no definite D call. In germline, CDR1 is MDHEN, CDR2 SYDVKM. The CDR3 consists of 15 residues. V was trimmed by 5 bases and J by 5 bases, leaving 16 bases between them. The CDR3 sequence is CASSPRTKVNNEQFF. The CDR3 DNA follows: TGTGCCAGCAGTCCAAGGACCAAGGTAAACAATGAGCAGTTCTTC.

This clonotype is a singleton in its sample. V and J are TRBV4-3 and TRBJ1-1, with a weak D call TRBD1 (6 bases). V was cut by 1 base and J by 0 bases, with 15 bases left in between. The CDR3 spans 17 residues. Germline CDR1 LGHNA, CDR2 YSLEER. Here the CDR3 DNA reads TGCGCCAGCAGCCAAGGAGTGAATCAGGGGATGAACACTGAAGCTTTCTTT. Its protein product is CASSQGVNQGMNTEAFF.

This clonotype was observed at least ten times. J is TRBJ2-1 and V is TRBV5-1, with 8 bases lining up with TRBD1. After removal of 0 bases from V and 4 bases from J, the junction contained 3 bases not matched to a gene. This CDR3 has 15 residues. Germline CDR1 reads SGHRS; CDR2 reads YFSETQ. DNA of the CDR3: TGCGCCAGCAGCTTGGGGACAGGGTGGTACAATGAGCAGTTCTTC. This sequence encodes CASSLGTGWYNEQFF.

J is TRBJ1-5 and V is TRBV2; D is ambiguous. Trimming stripped 3 bases from V and 9 bases from J, with 12 bases between. CDR1 and CDR2 (germline): SNHLY, FYNNEI. The CDR3 sequence is 13 residues long. CDR3 nucleotides: TGTGCCAGCAGTGATTTTCTCACAGTGCCCCAGCATTTT. Protein product: CASSDFLTVPQHF.

This clonotype was detected a few times. This sequence joins TRBV20-1 and TRBJ1-5; weak D call: TRBD1 (5 bases). This CDR3 has 12 residues. The germline V and J ends were trimmed by 2 bases and 9 bases, with 11 bases remaining between them. The germline CDR1 and CDR2 sequences are DFQATT and SNEGSKA (reference sequence). The CDR3 spells CSARNGGAPQHF. The CDR3 bases are TGCAGTGCTAGAAATGGGGGAGCGCCCCAGCATTTT.

The V call is TRBV28, the J call TRBJ1-1; tentative D call: TRBD1 (5 bases). Germline lookup yields CDR1 MDHEN and CDR2 SYDVKM. V dropped 11 bases and J dropped 1 base, with 17 bases sitting between them. This CDR3 has 14 residues. CDR3 sequence reads: CAHTPGETNTEAFF. CDR3 coding DNA: TGTGCCCACACCCCGGGGGAGACGAACACTGAAGCTTTCTTT.

V gene TRBV7-2 combines with J gene TRBJ2-3; maybe TRBD2 (6 bases). The CDR3 has 18 residues. Germline CDR1 and CDR2: SGHTA and FQGNSA. V lost 1 base and J lost 5, with 22 bases in between. CDR3 in amino acids: CASSLVAGMVFGQDTQYF. The CDR3 DNA reads as TGTGCCAGCAGCTTAGTCGCGGGGATGGTGTTTGGCCAAGATACGCAGTATTTT.

The table lists this clonotype with a few counts. The genes are TRBV20-1 and TRBJ2-1, with no clear D. Germline V gene lookup returns CDR1 DFQATT and CDR2 SNEGSKA (reference sequence). The CDR3 spans 13 residues. V lost 3 bases, J lost 3 bases, and 9 bases lay in between. The CDR3 reads CSARNGGYNEQFF. The CDR3 coding sequence is TGCAGTGCTAGGAATGGCGGCTACAATGAGCAGTTCTTC.